This TCR beta chain was profiled in a study of control samples from healthy donors and cancer patients. Produced via immunoSEQ multiplex PCR; TCRdb's table is partial and in-frame only. This sample's table has fewer than 200,000 clones. The germline V gene has CDR1 SGHAT and CDR2 FQDESV (reference sequence). The CDR3 contains 14 residues. With 3 bases removed from V and 8 bases from J, the gap between germline ends came to 14 bases. This clonotype originated in a woman aged 30 to 39 in good health. The source material was blood. The rearrangement joins TRBV11-1 to TRBJ2-1; D uncertain. CDR3 loop: CASSFQQDHYEQFF. The DNA of the CDR3 is TGTGCCAGCAGCTTTCAGCAGGATCATTATGAGCAGTTCTTC.